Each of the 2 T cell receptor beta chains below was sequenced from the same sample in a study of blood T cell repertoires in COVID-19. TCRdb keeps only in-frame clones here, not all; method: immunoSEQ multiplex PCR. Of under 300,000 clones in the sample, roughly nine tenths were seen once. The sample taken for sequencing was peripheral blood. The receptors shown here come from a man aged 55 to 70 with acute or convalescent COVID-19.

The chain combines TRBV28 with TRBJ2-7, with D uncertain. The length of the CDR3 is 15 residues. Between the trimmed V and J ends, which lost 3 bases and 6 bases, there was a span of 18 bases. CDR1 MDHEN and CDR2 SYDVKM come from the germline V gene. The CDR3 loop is CASSFAPRLPGEQYF. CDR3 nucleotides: TGTGCCAGCAGTTTCGCCCCCCGTCTGCCGGGCGAGCAGTACTTC.

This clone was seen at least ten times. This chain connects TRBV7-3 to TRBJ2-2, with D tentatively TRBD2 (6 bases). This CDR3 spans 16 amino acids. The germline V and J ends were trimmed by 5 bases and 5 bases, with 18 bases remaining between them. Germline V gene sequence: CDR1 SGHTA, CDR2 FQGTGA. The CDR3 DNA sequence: TGTGCCAGCAGCCTCCTCCGGGGGTATGGGACCGGGGAGCTGTTTTTT. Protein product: CASSLLRGYGTGELFF.